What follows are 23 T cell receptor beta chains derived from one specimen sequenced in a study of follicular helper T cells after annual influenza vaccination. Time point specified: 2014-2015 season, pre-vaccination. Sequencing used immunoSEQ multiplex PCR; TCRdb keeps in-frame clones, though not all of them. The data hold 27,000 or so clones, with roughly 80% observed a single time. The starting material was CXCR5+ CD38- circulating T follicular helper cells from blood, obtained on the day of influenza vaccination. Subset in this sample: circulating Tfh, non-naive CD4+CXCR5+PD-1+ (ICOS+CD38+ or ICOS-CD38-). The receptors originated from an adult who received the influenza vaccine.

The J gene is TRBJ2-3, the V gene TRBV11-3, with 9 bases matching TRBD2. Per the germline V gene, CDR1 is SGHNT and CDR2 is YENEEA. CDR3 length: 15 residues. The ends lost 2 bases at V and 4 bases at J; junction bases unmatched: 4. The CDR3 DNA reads TGTGCCAGCAGCTTAAGGCGGGGGGGATCAGATACGCAGTATTTT. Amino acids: CASSLRRGGSDTQYF.

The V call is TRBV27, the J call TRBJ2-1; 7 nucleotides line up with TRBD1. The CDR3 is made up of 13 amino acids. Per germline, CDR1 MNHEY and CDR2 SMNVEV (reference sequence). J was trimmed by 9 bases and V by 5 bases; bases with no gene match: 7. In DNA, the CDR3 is TGTGCCAGCAGTCGCTACAGGGGTGTTGAGCAGTTCTTC. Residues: CASSRYRGVEQFF.

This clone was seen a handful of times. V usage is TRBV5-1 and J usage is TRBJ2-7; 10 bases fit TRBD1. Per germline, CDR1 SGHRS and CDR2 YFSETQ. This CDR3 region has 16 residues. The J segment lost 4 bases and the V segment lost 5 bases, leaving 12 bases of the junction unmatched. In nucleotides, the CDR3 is TGCGCCAGCAGGCCGGGACAGGGGAGAGGCGAATACGAGCAGTACTTC. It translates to CASRPGQGRGEYEQYF.

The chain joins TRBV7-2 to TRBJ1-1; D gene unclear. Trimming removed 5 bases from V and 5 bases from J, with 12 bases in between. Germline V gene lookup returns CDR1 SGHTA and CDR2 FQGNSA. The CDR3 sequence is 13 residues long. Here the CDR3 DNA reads TGTGCCAGCAGCCTCCGGGGTCGTACTGAAGCTTTCTTT. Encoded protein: CASSLRGRTEAFF. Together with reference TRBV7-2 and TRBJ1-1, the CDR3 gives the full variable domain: GAGVSQSPSNKVTEKGKDVELRCDPISGHTALYWYRQSLGQGLEFLIYFQGNSAPDKSGLPSDRFSAERTGGSVSTLTIQRTQQEDSAVYLCASSLRGRTEAFFGQGTRLTVV.

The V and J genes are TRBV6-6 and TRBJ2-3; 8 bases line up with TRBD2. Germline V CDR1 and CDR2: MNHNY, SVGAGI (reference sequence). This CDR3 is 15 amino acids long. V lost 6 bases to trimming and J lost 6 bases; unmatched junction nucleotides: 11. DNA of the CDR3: TGTGCCAGCAGGCCCGGGACTAGATCTATGGATACGCAGTATTTT. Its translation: CASRPGTRSMDTQYF.

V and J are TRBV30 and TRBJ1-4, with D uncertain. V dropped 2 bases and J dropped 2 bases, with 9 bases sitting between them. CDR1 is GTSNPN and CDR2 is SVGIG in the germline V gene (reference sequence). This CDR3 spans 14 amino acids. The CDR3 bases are TGTGCCTGGAGTATAGATTTGACTAATGAAAAACTGTTTTTT. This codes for CAWSIDLTNEKLFF.

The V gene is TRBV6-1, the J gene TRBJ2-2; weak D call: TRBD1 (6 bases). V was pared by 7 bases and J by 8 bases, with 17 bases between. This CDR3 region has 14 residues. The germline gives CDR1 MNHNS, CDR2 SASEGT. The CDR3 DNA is TGTGCCAGCACCCCCAGGGGTATAGCGGGGGAGCTGTTTTTT. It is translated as CASTPRGIAGELFF.

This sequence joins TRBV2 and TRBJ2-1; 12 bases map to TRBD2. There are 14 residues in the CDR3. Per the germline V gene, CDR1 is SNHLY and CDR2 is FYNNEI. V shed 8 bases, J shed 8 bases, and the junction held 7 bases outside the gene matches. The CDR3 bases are TGTGCCAGCTCCCTGACTAGCGGGAGCCATGAGCAGTTCTTC. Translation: CASSLTSGSHEQFF.

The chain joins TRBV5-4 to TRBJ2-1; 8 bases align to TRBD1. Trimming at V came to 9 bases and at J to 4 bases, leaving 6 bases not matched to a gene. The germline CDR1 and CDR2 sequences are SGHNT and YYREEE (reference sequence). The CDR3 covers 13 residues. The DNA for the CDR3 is TGTGCCATACTTCGGACAGGGTACAATGAGCAGTTCTTC. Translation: CAILRTGYNEQFF.

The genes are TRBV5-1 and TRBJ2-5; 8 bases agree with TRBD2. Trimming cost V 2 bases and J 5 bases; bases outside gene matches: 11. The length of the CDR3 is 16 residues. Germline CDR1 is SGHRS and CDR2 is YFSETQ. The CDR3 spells CASSFGGGTLGETQYF. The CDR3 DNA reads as TGCGCCAGCAGCTTCGGGGGGGGAACCCTCGGGGAGACCCAGTACTTC.

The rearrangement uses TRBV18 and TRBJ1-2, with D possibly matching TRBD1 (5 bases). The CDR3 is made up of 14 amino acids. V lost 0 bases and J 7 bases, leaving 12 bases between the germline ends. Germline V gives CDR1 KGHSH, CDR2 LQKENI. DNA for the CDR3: TGTGCCAGCTCACCACCGGGCAGGGAGGCTGGCTACACCTTC. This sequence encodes CASSPPGREAGYTF.

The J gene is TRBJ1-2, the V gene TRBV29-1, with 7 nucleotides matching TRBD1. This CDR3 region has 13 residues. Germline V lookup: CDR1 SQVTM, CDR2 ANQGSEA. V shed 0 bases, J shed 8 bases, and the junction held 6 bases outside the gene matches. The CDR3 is CSVEDQGGRGYTF. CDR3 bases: TGCAGCGTTGAAGATCAAGGGGGCCGAGGCTACACCTTC.

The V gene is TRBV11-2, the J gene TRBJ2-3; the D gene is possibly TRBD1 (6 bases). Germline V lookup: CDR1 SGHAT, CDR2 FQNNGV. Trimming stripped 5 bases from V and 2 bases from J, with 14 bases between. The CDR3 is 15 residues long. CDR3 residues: CASSRDGQSTDTQYF. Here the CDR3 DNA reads TGTGCCAGCAGCCGAGACGGACAGTCCACAGATACGCAGTATTTT. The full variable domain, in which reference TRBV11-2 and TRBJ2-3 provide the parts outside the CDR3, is EAGVAQSPRYKIIEKRQSVAFWCNPISGHATLYWYQQILGQGPKLLIQFQNNGVVDDSQLPKDRFSAERLKGVDSTLKIQPAKLEDSAVYLCASSRDGQSTDTQYFGPGTRLTVL.

CDR3 residues: CASSRTILAGLSTDTQYF. The CDR3 bases are TGTGCCAGCAGTCGTACCATCTTAGCGGGTCTTAGCACAGATACGCAGTATTTT. V and J are TRBV27 and TRBJ2-3, with 7 bases lining up with TRBD2. J gave up 0 bases and V 5 bases, and 14 bases lay outside the gene matches. The germline V gene encodes CDR1 MNHEY and CDR2 SMNVEV (reference sequence). The CDR3 has 18 amino acids.

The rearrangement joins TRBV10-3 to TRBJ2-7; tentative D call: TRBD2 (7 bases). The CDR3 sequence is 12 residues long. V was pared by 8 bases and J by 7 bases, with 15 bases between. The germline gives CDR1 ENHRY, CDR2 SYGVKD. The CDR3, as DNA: TGTGCCATCGGGGGGGGGCTAGGAGAGCAGTACTTC. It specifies CAIGGGLGEQYF.

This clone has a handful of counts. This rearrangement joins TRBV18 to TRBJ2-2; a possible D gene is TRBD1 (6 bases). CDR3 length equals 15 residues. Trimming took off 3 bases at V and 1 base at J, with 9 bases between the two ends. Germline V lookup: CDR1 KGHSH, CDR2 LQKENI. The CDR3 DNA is TGTGCCAGCTCACCGTCACAGGGGAACACCGGGGAGCTGTTTTTT. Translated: CASSPSQGNTGELFF.

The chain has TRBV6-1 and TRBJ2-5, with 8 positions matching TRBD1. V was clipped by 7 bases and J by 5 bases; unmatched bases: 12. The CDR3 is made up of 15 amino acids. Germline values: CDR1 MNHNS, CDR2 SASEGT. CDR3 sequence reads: CASTPQGANEETQYF. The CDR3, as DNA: TGTGCCAGCACCCCCCAGGGGGCGAACGAGGAGACCCAGTACTTC.

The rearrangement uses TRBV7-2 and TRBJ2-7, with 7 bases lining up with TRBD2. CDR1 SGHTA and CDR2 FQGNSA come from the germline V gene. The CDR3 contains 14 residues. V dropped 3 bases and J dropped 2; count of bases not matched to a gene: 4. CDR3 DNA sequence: TGTGCCAGCAGCTTCGGACTAGGACCCTACGAGCAGTACTTC. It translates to CASSFGLGPYEQYF.

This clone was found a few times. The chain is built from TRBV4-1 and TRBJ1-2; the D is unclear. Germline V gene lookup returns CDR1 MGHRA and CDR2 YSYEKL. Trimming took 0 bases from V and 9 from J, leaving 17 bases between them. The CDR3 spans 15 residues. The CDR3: CASSQDLGSDRRYTF. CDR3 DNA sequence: TGCGCCAGCAGCCAAGACCTAGGATCCGATCGCCGCTACACCTTC.

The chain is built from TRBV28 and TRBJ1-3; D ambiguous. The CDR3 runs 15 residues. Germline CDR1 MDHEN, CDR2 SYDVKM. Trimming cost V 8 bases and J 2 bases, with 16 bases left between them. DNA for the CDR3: TGTGCCAGCGGGTCACTCGGGAAAGCTGGAAACACCATATATTTT. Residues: CASGSLGKAGNTIYF.

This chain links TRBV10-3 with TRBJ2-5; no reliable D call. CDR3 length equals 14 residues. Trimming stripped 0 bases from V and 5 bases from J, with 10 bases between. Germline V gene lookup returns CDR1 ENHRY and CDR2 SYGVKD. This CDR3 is CAISESASRETQYF. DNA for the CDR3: TGTGCCATCAGTGAGTCGGCTAGTCGGGAGACCCAGTACTTC.

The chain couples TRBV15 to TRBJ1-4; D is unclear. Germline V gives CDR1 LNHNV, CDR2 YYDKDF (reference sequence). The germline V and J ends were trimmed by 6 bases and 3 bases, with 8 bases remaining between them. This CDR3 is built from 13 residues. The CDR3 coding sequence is TGTGCCACCAGTCCACGGGCTAATGAAAAACTGTTTTTT. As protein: CATSPRANEKLFF.

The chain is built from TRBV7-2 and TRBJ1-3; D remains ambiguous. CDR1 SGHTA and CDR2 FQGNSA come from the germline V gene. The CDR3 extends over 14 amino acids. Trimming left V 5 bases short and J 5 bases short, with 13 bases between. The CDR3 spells CASSPQRLRNTIYF. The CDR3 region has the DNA TGTGCCAGCAGCCCGCAAAGACTTAGAAACACCATATATTTT.